The 25 T cell receptor beta chains below come from one sample, sequenced in a study of cytomegalovirus exposure and HLA in healthy donors. Both 60 Vbeta primers and 13 Jbeta primers went into the PCR. This table comes from immunoSEQ multiplex PCR, and its TCRdb copy is limited to in-frame clones, with some not included. The table includes 100,000 to 150,000 clones, 83% detected once. The sample was PBMCs. Source of these receptors: a woman in her forties in good health and CMV-seropositive.

This chain connects TRBV7-3 to TRBJ2-3; TRBD1 agrees at 7 bases. The germline V gene has CDR1 SGHTA and CDR2 FQGTGA. J was trimmed by 3 bases and V by 3 bases; bases with no gene match: 9. CDR3 length equals 16 residues. CDR3 sequence reads: CASSFSPGQITDTQYF. CDR3 sequence (DNA): TGTGCCAGCAGCTTCTCACCGGGACAGATTACAGATACGCAGTATTTT.

The chain couples TRBV19 to TRBJ1-1; D might be TRBD1 (6 bases). V was shortened by 3 bases and J by 8 bases, with 16 bases between the two germline ends. The CDR3 loop spans 14 amino acids. Germline CDR1 reads LNHDA; CDR2 reads SQIVND (reference sequence). The CDR3 DNA reads TGTGCCAGTAGTATCCTCGTTTCCAGGGGAGAAGCTTTCTTT. Its protein is CASSILVSRGEAFF. The whole variable domain, remainder taken from reference TRBV19 and TRBJ1-1, is DGGITQSPKYLFRKEGQNVTLSCEQNLNHDAMYWYRQDPGQGLRLIYYSQIVNDFQKGDIAEGYSVSREKKESFPLTVTSAQKNPTAFYLCASSILVSRGEAFFGQGTRLTVV.

The chain carries TRBV9 and TRBJ2-1; TRBD2 matches at 13 bases. Germline V gene lookup returns CDR1 SGDLS and CDR2 YYNGEE. The V and J ends lost 0 bases and 9 bases, in that order; junction bases with no gene match: 12. This CDR3 has 18 amino acids. CDR3 amino acids: CASSVGGGGTSGKAEQFF. CDR3 DNA sequence: TGTGCCAGCAGCGTAGGTGGGGGGGGGACTAGCGGGAAGGCTGAGCAGTTCTTC.

The genes are TRBV19 and TRBJ2-3, with D unresolved. V dropped 7 bases and J dropped 2 bases, with 13 bases sitting between them. This CDR3 spans 14 amino acids. Germline V gene lookup returns CDR1 LNHDA and CDR2 SQIVND (reference sequence). CDR3: CASNGARYTDTQYF. The DNA for the CDR3 is TGTGCCAGTAATGGCGCCAGGTACACAGATACGCAGTATTTT. The variable domain in full, with the rest retrieved from reference TRBV19 and TRBJ2-3, is DGGITQSPKYLFRKEGQNVTLSCEQNLNHDAMYWYRQDPGQGLRLIYYSQIVNDFQKGDIAEGYSVSREKKESFPLTVTSAQKNPTAFYLCASNGARYTDTQYFGPGTRLTVL.

This chain connects TRBV14 to TRBJ2-3; unclear D gene. With 0 bases removed from V and 3 bases from J, the gap between germline ends came to 10 bases. Germline values: CDR1 SGHDN, CDR2 FVKESK. This CDR3 comprises 15 residues. The CDR3 here is CASSQELTRTDTQYF. The CDR3 DNA reads TGTGCCAGCAGCCAAGAGTTAACTCGAACAGATACGCAGTATTTT.

This chain uses TRBV6-6 with TRBJ2-7, with TRBD2 identical over 10 bases. This CDR3 spans 15 amino acids. The trim removed 2 bases at V and 1 base at J, leaving 2 bases unmatched. Germline-derived CDR1 and CDR2 are MNHNY and SVGAGI (reference sequence). In nucleotides, the CDR3 is TGTGCCAGCAGTTACCCACTAGCGGGATCCTACGAGCAGTACTTC. Its translation: CASSYPLAGSYEQYF.

The rearrangement joins TRBV9 to TRBJ2-2, with 9 bases identical to TRBD2. The germline V gene has CDR1 SGDLS and CDR2 YYNGEE. The CDR3 is made up of 16 amino acids. The ends lost 1 base at V and 5 bases at J; junction bases unmatched: 6. The CDR3 here is CASSVTGTSSTGELFF. In DNA, the CDR3 is TGTGCCAGCAGCGTAACCGGGACTAGCTCGACCGGGGAGCTGTTTTTT.

The chain couples TRBV11-3 to TRBJ2-3; 7 positions agree with TRBD2. The CDR3 consists of 14 residues. Trimming removed 3 bases from V and 4 bases from J; junction bases left unmatched: 4. The germline V gene has CDR1 SGHNT and CDR2 YENEEA. The CDR3 reads CASSLSAGADTQYF. The CDR3 nucleotides read TGTGCCAGCAGCTTGTCGGCGGGAGCAGATACGCAGTATTTT.

The chain carries TRBV7-6 and TRBJ2-7; possible D gene TRBD2, 6 bases. This CDR3 is 14 amino acids long. Between the trimmed V and J ends, which lost 1 base and 3 bases, there was a span of 10 bases. Germline V gene lookup returns CDR1 SGHVS and CDR2 FNYEAQ. In nucleotides, the CDR3 is TGTGCCAGCAGCTTAGTGGACGGGAGCTACGAGCAGTACTTC. This translates into CASSLVDGSYEQYF. The whole variable domain, remainder taken from reference TRBV7-6 and TRBJ2-7, is GAGVSQSPRYKVTKRGQDVALRCDPISGHVSLYWYRQALGQGPEFLTYFNYEAQQDKSGLPNDRFSAERPEGSISTLTIQRTEQRDSAMYRCASSLVDGSYEQYFGPGTRLTVT.

The chain joins TRBV5-6 to TRBJ1-5, with 7 bases matching TRBD1. V dropped 4 bases and J dropped 5; count of bases not matched to a gene: 6. CDR1 is SGHDT, CDR2 YYEEEE, per germline. This CDR3 contains 14 residues. The DNA for the CDR3 is TGTGCCAGCAGCCGGTTAACAGGGGATCAGCCCCAGCATTTT. It encodes CASSRLTGDQPQHF.

The chain couples TRBV4-3 to TRBJ2-2; the D gene is possibly TRBD1 (6 bases). Germline CDR1 and CDR2: LGHNA and YSLEER. Trimming removed 4 bases from V and 4 bases from J, with 13 bases in between. There are 15 residues in the CDR3. The CDR3 reads CASSLQGMGTGELFF. For the CDR3, the DNA is TGCGCCAGCAGCCTTCAGGGGATGGGCACCGGGGAGCTGTTTTTT.

The J gene is TRBJ2-7, the V gene TRBV5-1; tentative D call: TRBD1 (6 bases). The V end was cut by 2 bases, the J end by 2 bases, with 17 bases between. The CDR3 has 16 amino acids. CDR1 and CDR2 from the germline V gene are SGHRS and YFSETQ. The CDR3 here is CASSFRIGGPTYEQYF. Written as DNA, the CDR3 is TGCGCCAGCAGCTTTAGGATAGGGGGACCTACCTACGAGCAGTACTTC.

This sequence joins TRBV27 and TRBJ1-1; 10 bases fit TRBD1. Losses at the gene ends were 5 bases for V and 5 bases for J; bases not matched to a gene: 5. This CDR3 has 14 residues. Per the germline V gene, CDR1 is MNHEY and CDR2 is SMNVEV (reference sequence). The CDR3 nucleotides read TGTGCCAGCAGTCCCGGGACAGGGGTTACTGAAGCTTTCTTT. The encoded protein is CASSPGTGVTEAFF.

This chain connects TRBV30 to TRBJ2-7; TRBD1 matches at 9 bases. The germline V gene encodes CDR1 GTSNPN and CDR2 SVGIG (reference sequence). This CDR3 comprises 14 residues. J was trimmed by 2 bases and V by 5 bases; bases with no gene match: 7. CDR3 sequence reads: CAWGAGQGAYEQYF. The CDR3 nucleotides are TGTGCCTGGGGGGCGGGACAGGGAGCCTACGAGCAGTACTTC.

The rearrangement links TRBV6-1 to TRBJ1-5; D is uncertain. This CDR3 contains 14 residues. V lost 3 bases and J lost 0, with 6 bases in between. Germline V CDR1 and CDR2: MNHNS, SASEGT. The CDR3 region has the DNA TGTGCCAGCAGTGACGGTTATAGCAATCAGCCCCAGCATTTT. This codes for CASSDGYSNQPQHF.

This clone was recorded a few times. The chain combines TRBV5-6 with TRBJ2-7, with D tentatively TRBD1 (5 bases). Trimming took off 4 bases at V and 7 bases at J, with 9 bases between the two ends. Germline V gene sequence: CDR1 SGHDT, CDR2 YYEEEE. This CDR3 comprises 11 residues. Written as DNA, the CDR3 is TGTGCCAGCAGCGCAGGGCTAGAGCAGTACTTC. Its protein is CASSAGLEQYF.

This clone appeared a few times. This chain uses TRBV6-5 with TRBJ1-1; D might be TRBD1 (5 bases). Germline V lookup: CDR1 MNHEY, CDR2 SVGAGI. Trimming took 5 bases from V and 10 from J, leaving 14 bases between them. The CDR3 runs to 12 residues. In DNA form, the CDR3 reads TGTGCCAGCAGTGAATTTCGGGGGTCAGCTTTCTTT. Its protein product is CASSEFRGSAFF.

The chain employs TRBV28 and TRBJ1-3; D gene uncertain. CDR1 and CDR2 (germline): MDHEN, SYDVKM. CDR3 size: 14 residues. The ends were cut back, 5 bases at V and 0 bases at J, with 8 bases in the middle. The CDR3 coding sequence is TGTGCCAGCAGTCTACCCAACTCTGGAAACACCATATATTTT. Translating it yields CASSLPNSGNTIYF.

This clone was detected a few times. The chain employs TRBV2 and TRBJ2-5; D is perhaps TRBD2 (6 bases). The CDR3 length is 14 residues. Germline values: CDR1 SNHLY, CDR2 FYNNEI. V lost 6 bases to trimming and J lost 0 bases, with 11 bases between them. The CDR3 DNA is TGTGCCAGCAGGACCGGGACTTACCAAGAGACCCAGTACTTC. Translation gives CASRTGTYQETQYF.

This chain links TRBV27 with TRBJ2-1; 9 bases align to TRBD1. Germline trimming cut 5 bases from V and 2 bases from J; bases unmatched to any gene: 7. Germline values: CDR1 MNHEY, CDR2 SMNVEV (reference sequence). The CDR3 extends over 16 amino acids. DNA of the CDR3: TGTGCCAGCAGTGTGAGACAGGGGGAAACCTACAATGAGCAGTTCTTC. Translated: CASSVRQGETYNEQFF.

V gene TRBV6-6 combines with J gene TRBJ2-3, with 7 bases matching TRBD2. Trimming at V came to 8 bases and at J to 0 bases, leaving 2 bases not matched to a gene. Germline values: CDR1 MNHNY, CDR2 SVGAGI (reference sequence). The CDR3 covers 13 residues. CDR3 residues: CASLGGSTDTQYF. The CDR3 bases are TGTGCCAGCCTCGGGGGGAGCACAGATACGCAGTATTTT.

The rearrangement uses TRBV19 and TRBJ1-1; 7 nucleotides line up with TRBD1. There are 14 residues in the CDR3. V was pared by 9 bases and J by 0 bases, with 7 bases of the junction left unmatched. The V gene's germline CDR1 is LNHDA and CDR2 SQIVND (reference sequence). For the CDR3, the DNA is TGTGCCAGCGAAACGGGACAGTTGAACACTGAAGCTTTCTTT. Protein: CASETGQLNTEAFF.

The rearrangement joins TRBV25-1 to TRBJ1-5, with D possibly being TRBD1 (5 bases). The V and J ends lost 3 bases and 4 bases respectively, with 10 bases between them. Germline V gives CDR1 MGHDK, CDR2 SYGVNS. This CDR3 region has 14 residues. The CDR3 bases are TGTGCCAGCAGTGATATAGGGGCAAATCAGCCCCAGCATTTT. Amino acid sequence: CASSDIGANQPQHF.

This chain uses TRBV10-2 with TRBJ2-1, with a tentative D call TRBD2 (5 bases). The V end was cut by 5 bases, the J end by 6 bases, with 11 bases between. Germline lookup yields CDR1 WSHSY and CDR2 SAAADI. CDR3 length: 13 residues. The CDR3 coding sequence is TGCGCCAGCAGTACGTCTAGCCCCAATGAGCAGTTCTTC. Translating gives CASSTSSPNEQFF.

This chain links TRBV6-5 with TRBJ1-5, with 8 bases aligning to TRBD1. CDR3 length equals 15 residues. Losses at the gene ends were 6 bases for V and 0 bases for J; bases not matched to a gene: 4. In germline, CDR1 is MNHEY, CDR2 SVGAGI. The CDR3 DNA follows: TGTGCCAGCAGCCCGGACAGGGATAGCAATCAGCCCCAGCATTTT. Translation: CASSPDRDSNQPQHF.